One and the same sample provided the 25 T cell receptor beta chains below, sequenced in a study of blood T cells in healthy people across ages. Then a second PCR, running roughly 7 to 11 cycles, was carried out with a sample-barcoded 5' primer and a J-beta primer mix. TCRdb ran MiXCR on the 5' RACE reads and lists one entry per CDR3 protein. The sample has around 1,800,000 distinct CDR3 sequences, roughly 43% seen once; the top ten hold more than 20%. The sample was blood. These TCRs come from a human donor in good health.

This clonotype was seen at least ten times. The chain couples TRBV7-2 to TRBJ2-5, with D unclear. Germline V gene sequence: CDR1 SGHTA, CDR2 FQGNSA. This CDR3 spans 13 amino acids. Trimming removed 3 bases at V and 2 bases at J, with 7 bases between. CDR3 loop: CASSFNGQETQYF. The CDR3 coding sequence is TGTGCCAGCAGCTTCAACGGGCAAGAGACCCAGTACTTC.

V is TRBV5-6 and J is TRBJ2-1; 12 nucleotides agree with TRBD2. CDR3 length equals 13 residues. V lost 5 bases and J lost 8; bases outside the gene matches: 2. Germline CDR1 SGHDT, CDR2 YYEEEE. CDR3 sequence (DNA): TGTGCCAGCAGTCGGACTAGCGGGGATGAGCAGTTCTTC. This sequence encodes CASSRTSGDEQFF.

In this sample, this clonotype turned up a few times. This sequence joins TRBV20-1 and TRBJ2-3, with a possible D match to TRBD2 (6 bases). In germline, CDR1 is DFQATT, CDR2 SNEGSKA (reference sequence). The CDR3 is 15 residues long. Trimming stripped 6 bases from V and 9 bases from J, with 25 bases between. Here the CDR3 DNA reads TGCAGTGCCAAATACGGGCGGGGCCCCTTTGAGACGCAGTATTTT. Amino acids: CSAKYGRGPFETQYF.

A word on this clonotype: One end of the junction is discordant with germline, which a read error may explain. CDR3: CASSRGTSDNGQFF. The CDR3 coding sequence is TGTGCCAGCAGCCGGGGGACTAGCGACAATGGGCAGTTCTTC. The chain has TRBV7-2 and TRBJ2-1, with 10 bases fitting TRBD2. Germline assignment: CDR1 SGHTA and CDR2 FQGNSA. CDR3 length: 14 amino acids. Looking up the rest from reference TRBV7-2 and TRBJ2-1 gives the full variable domain: GAGVSQSPSNKVTEKGKDVELRCDPISGHTALYWYRQSLGQGLEFLIYFQGNSAPDKSGLPSDRFSAERTGGSVSTLTIQRTQQEDSAVYLCASSRGTSDNGQFFGPGTRLTVL.

This clonotype was detected a few times. The rearrangement joins TRBV7-2 to TRBJ2-7; TRBD1 matches 7 bases. Per germline, CDR1 SGHTA and CDR2 FQGNSA. With 5 bases clipped from V and 3 bases from J, the junction kept 10 bases outside the gene matches. The CDR3 has 15 amino acids. The CDR3 spells CASSDRQGPFYEQYF. Written as DNA, the CDR3 is TGTGCCAGCAGCGACAGACAGGGTCCCTTCTACGAGCAGTACTTC.

This clonotype has just a few counts. CDR3 protein: CASSLVGYPVGHYGYTF. The DNA of the CDR3 is TGCGCCAGCAGCTTGGTTGGATACCCAGTCGGTCACTATGGCTACACCTTC. This rearrangement joins TRBV5-1 to TRBJ1-2; D gene unclear. V lost 0 bases, J lost 3 bases, and 18 bases lay in between. Per the germline V gene, CDR1 is SGHRS and CDR2 is YFSETQ. This CDR3 is built from 17 residues.

This clonotype has a handful of counts. The rearrangement joins TRBV20-1 to TRBJ2-7; 9 bases agree with TRBD2. Germline-derived CDR1 and CDR2 are DFQATT and SNEGSKA (reference sequence). This CDR3 has 13 residues. Here the CDR3 reads CSTKRGAHYEQYF. The DNA for the CDR3 is TGCAGCACCAAGCGGGGGGCCCACTACGAGCAGTACTTC.

The chain recombines TRBV18 with TRBJ1-2, with unresolved D. The CDR3 covers 19 residues. Germline V gives CDR1 KGHSH, CDR2 LQKENI. V was cut by 2 bases and J by 5 bases, with 27 bases left in between. The DNA for the CDR3 is TGTGCCAGCTCACCATACCATTTATCTCAGGACGATGTCCTTTATGGCTACACCTTC. Translated: CASSPYHLSQDDVLYGYTF.

This chain links TRBV19 with TRBJ2-1, with a tentative D call TRBD1 (7 bases). The V and J ends lost 1 base and 10 bases respectively, with 17 bases between them. The CDR3 is made up of 15 amino acids. Germline V lookup: CDR1 LNHDA, CDR2 SQIVND (reference sequence). The CDR3: CASSIGGRGVGEQFF. The CDR3 DNA reads as TGTGCCAGTAGTATAGGGGGCAGGGGGGTGGGCGAGCAGTTCTTC.

This chain connects TRBV28 to TRBJ1-2; D unresolved. CDR3 length: 13 amino acids. V lost 4 bases and J 7 bases, leaving 13 bases between the germline ends. Per the germline V gene, CDR1 is MDHEN and CDR2 is SYDVKM. In DNA, the CDR3 is TGTGCCAGCAGTTCGTGGGCAGAGGCTGGCTACACCTTC. Its translation is CASSSWAEAGYTF.

The chain employs TRBV11-2 and TRBJ1-2; 7 bases map to TRBD1. The length of the CDR3 is 13 residues. Germline loops: CDR1 SGHAT, CDR2 FQNNGV. The ends lost 5 bases at V and 7 bases at J; junction bases unmatched: 7. CDR3 coding DNA: TGTGCCAGCAGCCCCAGGGGGGACGGTGGCTACACCTTC. It yields the protein CASSPRGDGGYTF.

The chain uses TRBV5-6 and TRBJ1-4; 8 bases are a match to TRBD1. The length of the CDR3 is 15 residues. V was clipped by 4 bases and J by 7 bases; unmatched bases: 9. Germline CDR1 reads SGHDT; CDR2 reads YYEEEE. The CDR3: CASSRRDRLFEKLFF. The CDR3 DNA reads TGTGCCAGCAGCCGACGGGACAGGTTATTTGAAAAACTGTTTTTT. The full variable domain, in which reference TRBV5-6 and TRBJ1-4 provide the parts outside the CDR3, is DAGVTQSPTHLIKTRGQQVTLRCSPKSGHDTVSWYQQALGQGPQFIFQYYEEEERQRGNFPDRFSGHQFPNYSSELNVNALLLGDSALYLCASSRRDRLFEKLFFGSGTQLSVL.

The CDR3 bases are TGCGCCAGCAGCCAAGACGGGACATCACAAGAGACCCAGTACTTC. It specifies CASSQDGTSQETQYF. The chain has TRBV4-1 and TRBJ2-5; D is perhaps TRBD1 (6 bases). This CDR3 region has 15 residues. Germline CDR1 MGHRA, CDR2 YSYEKL. Trimming stripped 0 bases from V and 2 bases from J, with 10 bases between.

This rearrangement joins TRBV4-1 to TRBJ1-2, with TRBD1 identical over 7 bases. CDR1 and CDR2 (germline): MGHRA, YSYEKL. This CDR3 comprises 15 residues. V lost 4 bases, J lost 6 bases, and 11 bases stayed unmatched. The CDR3 region is CASSPETGYLHGYTF. CDR3 coding DNA: TGCGCCAGCAGCCCTGAGACAGGGTACTTACATGGCTACACCTTC.

V gene TRBV4-1 combines with J gene TRBJ2-7; D is perhaps TRBD2 (5 bases). CDR1 and CDR2 from the germline V gene are MGHRA and YSYEKL. The ends were cut back, 1 base at V and 2 bases at J, with 18 bases in the middle. CDR3 length: 17 amino acids. The CDR3 DNA reads TGCGCCAGCAGCCAAGGAGCACTGGCGGGTGTTACCTACGAGCAGTACTTC. It encodes CASSQGALAGVTYEQYF.

The CDR3 DNA is TGTGCCAGCAGCTTGGGGCTCCCGAAGGGCTATGGCTACACCTTC. It yields the protein CASSLGLPKGYGYTF. This chain uses TRBV7-2 with TRBJ1-2; maybe TRBD1 (5 bases). The CDR3 consists of 15 residues. Trimming took 3 bases from V and 4 from J, leaving 15 bases between them. CDR1 is SGHTA, CDR2 FQGNSA, per germline.

A note on this clonotype: One junction end disagrees with the germline gene, perhaps due to a read error. J is TRBJ1-2 and V is TRBV10-3, with D perhaps matching TRBD1 (6 bases). This CDR3 has 14 residues. Germline values: CDR1 ENHRY, CDR2 SYGVKD. The CDR3 here is CAISDPGVYYDYTF. The CDR3 bases are TGTGCCATCAGTGATCCAGGGGTTTACTATGACTACACCTTC.

The CDR3 nucleotides are TGCAGTGCTGTTTACAGGGACTCCTACGAGCAGTACTTC. This codes for CSAVYRDSYEQYF. The chain employs TRBV20-1 and TRBJ2-7, with a weak D call TRBD1 (6 bases). CDR3 length equals 13 residues. Germline assignment: CDR1 DFQATT and CDR2 SNEGSKA (reference sequence). V gave up 5 bases and J gave up 0 bases, with 11 bases separating them.

This chain connects TRBV7-2 to TRBJ2-4; 8 positions match TRBD2. With the DNA end fitting TRBJ2-7 better, the J assignment may be wrong. The CDR3 has 16 amino acids. Germline V gene data show CDR1 as SGHTA and CDR2 as FQGNSA. CDR3 nucleotides: TGTGCCAGCAGCTTTGGGGCGGGGGGCCGAACCTACGAGCAGTACTTC. Residues: CASSFGAGGRTYEQYF.

The chain joins TRBV5-1 to TRBJ1-2; 11 nucleotides match TRBD1. The CDR3 covers 14 residues. With V trimmed by 0 bases and J by 8 bases, 3 bases remained unmatched. Looked up from germline, CDR1 is SGHRS and CDR2 is YFSETQ. CDR3 nucleotide sequence: TGCGCCAGCAGCTTGGGGGACAGGGGGGAAGGCTACACCTTC. Translating gives CASSLGDRGEGYTF.

This clonotype was counted only a few times. This chain uses TRBV7-3 with TRBJ2-1, with 7 bases identical to TRBD2. From germline, CDR1 is SGHTA and CDR2 FQGTGA. The CDR3 loop spans 14 amino acids. The J segment lost 7 bases and the V segment lost 4 bases, leaving 7 bases of the junction unmatched. CDR3 nucleotide sequence: TGTGCCAGCAGCTCCCTGGGGGGGAGGAATGAGCAGTTCTTC. Protein sequence: CASSSLGGRNEQFF.

The CDR3: CASSRLGGAGTDTQYF. CDR3 DNA sequence: TGTGCCAGCTCACGCCTCGGGGGGGCTGGTACAGATACGCAGTATTTT. The chain couples TRBV18 to TRBJ2-3; TRBD2 matches at 8 bases. The V gene's germline CDR1 is KGHSH and CDR2 LQKENI. The ends lost 4 bases at V and 3 bases at J; junction bases unmatched: 9. This CDR3 is 16 amino acids long.

The chain uses TRBV3-1 and TRBJ1-5; D uncertain. There are 15 residues in the CDR3. The germline gives CDR1 LGHDT, CDR2 YNNKEL (reference sequence). V dropped 3 bases and J dropped 2 bases, with 11 bases sitting between them. This CDR3 is CASSQQAAGNQPQHF. DNA for the CDR3: TGTGCCAGCAGCCAGCAGGCGGCGGGCAATCAGCCCCAGCATTTT.

The J gene is TRBJ1-1, the V gene TRBV9; 7 bases agree with TRBD1. V was clipped by 4 bases and J by 4 bases; unmatched bases: 10. The CDR3 has 15 residues. The germline V gene has CDR1 SGDLS and CDR2 YYNGEE. CDR3: CASSPAAGGGTEAFF. In nucleotides, the CDR3 is TGTGCCAGCAGCCCGGCGGCAGGGGGAGGCACTGAAGCTTTCTTT. Drawing the rest from reference TRBV9 and TRBJ1-1, the complete variable domain is DSGVTQTPKHLITATGQRVTLRCSPRSGDLSVYWYQQSLDQGLQFLIQYYNGEERAKGNILERFSAQQFPDLHSELNLSSLELGDSALYFCASSPAAGGGTEAFFGQGTRLTVV.

This chain uses TRBV4-1 with TRBJ2-7, with TRBD2 matching 7 bases. With 1 base clipped from V and 2 bases from J, the junction kept 5 bases outside the gene matches. Germline CDR1 and CDR2: MGHRA and YSYEKL. This CDR3 region has 15 residues. CDR3 nucleotides: TGCGCCAGCAGCCAAGGGGTAGCGGGCACCTACGAGCAGTACTTC. Translation: CASSQGVAGTYEQYF.